This T cell receptor beta chain was documented in a study of T cells expressing NK-cell markers. The wider study: CD3+CD56+NKG2C+, CD3+CD56+NKG2C- and CD3+CD56-NKG2C+ T cells, once sorted, supplied the TCR beta repertoires.

Study outcomes and limitations: The dominant NKG2C+ clonotypes represented about 1.0-7.5% of CD8+ T cells in six donors. The same clonotypes also predominated in the CD3+CD56-NKG2C+ fraction of several donors.

UMI-tagged 5'RACE template switching yielded the TCR beta cDNA. TCRdb re-called the 5' RACE reads; one entry per CDR3 protein, DNA not given. The sample table includes a few hundred thousand distinct CDR3 sequences. In regard to this clonotype: Its antigen remains unidentified.

Sequencing was carried out using blood T cells: a sorted CD56 or NKG2C T cell subset, CD4+ or CD8+ T cells, or bulk PBMC T cells (not recorded which). The source is a man in his late teens or twenties in good health.

CDR3: CSVVGRIMDTEAFF. The genes are TRBV29-1 and TRBJ1-1. The CDR3 consists of 14 residues. Germline CDR1 SQVTM, CDR2 ANQGSEA.